This TCR beta chain is from a study of personalized T cell therapy for brain tumors (dated by TCRdb to 2020 to 2022). About the study as a whole: To find peptides restricted to tumors, the investigators applied a proteogenomic strategy integrating mass spectrometry proteomics and sequencing of tumor DNA/RNA.

Ficoll density gradient centrifugation was used to isolate PBMCs, and IL-4 and GM-CSF were used to differentiate adherent monocytes into dendritic cells. Peptide-loaded DCs were irradiated and co-cultured with non-adherent cells at a 1:10 ratio, and on day 7 the proliferating cells were restimulated with fresh peptide-loaded DCs. For the first stimulation the culture received IL-6, IL-7, IL-12 and IL-15, the second stimulation used IL-7 plus IL-2, and the third used IL-2 alone. The expanded cells used for TCR sequencing were cryopreserved before use. As input for TCR beta CDR3 sequencing, RNA from the peptide-stimulated T cells was extracted using an RNeasy Mini Kit. The immunoSEQ platform was used at survey-level resolution to carry out TCR Vbeta CDR3 sequencing. Per the source publication's procedure: Sequence results were analyzed and compiled with immunoSEQ ANALYZER v3.0. TCRdb obtained this table from immuneACCESS and retained in-frame rearrangements with V and J assigned. These tables miss some clones; where compared with another copy, unresolved V genes account for less than half of the shortfall, and the remainder is unexplained. The DNA was the basis for D and trimming; V, J and clone size are from that table. This sample gives roughly 2,000 clones in total; 20% of them show up just once. The top ten constitute 43% of the sample.

Inclusive of the bounding cysteine and phenylalanine, the CDR3 is 15 residues long. Left in the record is the CDR3 DNA by itself, 45 bases read in frame from the first base. From a lookup of the germline V gene (reference sequence), CDR1 and CDR2 are MNHEY and SMNVEV. V is pruned by 9 bases and J by 16 bases, leaving 24 bases of the junction without a gene match. A note on this clone: Its antigen target is currently unknown. Nothing much larger sits one base from this clone, and base qualities are not available.

The chain couples TRBV27 to TRBJ2-1; 7 bases in the junction line up with TRBD2. The sequencing input was a T cell product expanded with peptides in culture. This clonotype was sampled from a human donor with medulloblastoma. The DNA sequence follows: TGTGCCAGACCCTTGGGGCGGGAGCCTACAATGAGCAGTTTCTTC. This sequence encodes CARPLGREPTMSSFF.